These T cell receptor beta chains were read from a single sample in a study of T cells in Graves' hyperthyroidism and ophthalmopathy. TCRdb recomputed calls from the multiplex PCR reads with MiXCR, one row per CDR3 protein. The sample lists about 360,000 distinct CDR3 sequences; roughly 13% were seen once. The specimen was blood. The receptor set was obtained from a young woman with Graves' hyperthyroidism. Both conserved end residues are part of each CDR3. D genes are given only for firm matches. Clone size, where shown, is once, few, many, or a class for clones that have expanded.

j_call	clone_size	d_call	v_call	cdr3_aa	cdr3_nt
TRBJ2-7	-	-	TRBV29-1	CNVDNGDSYEQYF	TGCAACGTTGATAACGGGGATTCCTACGAGCAGTACTTC
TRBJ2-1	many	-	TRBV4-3	CASSQEWGTGAFYNEQFF	TGCGCCAGCAGCCAAGAGTGGGGGACCGGAGCCTTCTACAATGAGCAGTTCTTC
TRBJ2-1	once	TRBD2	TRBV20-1	CSAKGWIAGGENEQFF	TGCAGTGCTAAGGGGTGGATAGCGGGTGGAGAGAATGAGCAGTTCTTC
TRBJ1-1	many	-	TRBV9	CASSPQTTGAFF	TGTGCCAGCAGCCCTCAGACAACGGGGGCTTTCTTT
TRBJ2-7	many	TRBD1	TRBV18	CASSPGGQVGYEQYF	TGTGCCAGCTCACCAGGAGGACAGGTTGGGTACGAGCAGTACTTC
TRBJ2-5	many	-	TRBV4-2	CASSQGWTGADGETQYF	TGTGCCAGCAGCCAAGGGTGGACGGGGGCAGACGGGGAGACCCAGTACTTC
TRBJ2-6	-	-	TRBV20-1	CSASENSGANVLTF	TGCAGTGCTAGCGAAAACTCTGGGGCCAACGTCCTGACTTTC
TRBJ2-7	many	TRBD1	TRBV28	CASSLTQGNEQYF	TGTGCCAGCAGTTTAACACAGGGGAACGAGCAGTACTTC
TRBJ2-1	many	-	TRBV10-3	CAISELGLLSRGNEQFF	TGTGCCATCAGTGAGCTCGGGCTCCTTAGCAGAGGGAATGAGCAGTTCTTC
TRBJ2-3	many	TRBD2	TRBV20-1	CSATGLAGPRTDTQYF	TGCAGTGCCACGGGACTAGCGGGGCCCCGCACAGATACGCAGTATTTT
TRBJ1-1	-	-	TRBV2	CASSQTGSTEAFF	TGCGCCAGCAGCCAAACAGGGAGCACTGAAGCTTTCTTT
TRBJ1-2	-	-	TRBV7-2	CASSQSTENYGYTF	TGTGCCAGCAGCCAGTCGACAGAAAACTATGGCTACACCTTC
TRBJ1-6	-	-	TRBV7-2	CASSLVVVRDTRGSLHF	TGTGCCAGCAGCTTAGTTGTAGTACGGGACACCAGAGGGTCCCTCCACTTT
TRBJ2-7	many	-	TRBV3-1	CASSQGGLAGLEQYF	TGTGCCAGCAGCCAAGGAGGCCTGGCTGGGCTAGAGCAGTACTTC
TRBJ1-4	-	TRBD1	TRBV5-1	CASSGEGAREEKLFF	TGCGCCAGCAGCGGGGAGGGGGCGCGCGAAGAAAAACTGTTTTTT
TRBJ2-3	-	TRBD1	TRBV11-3	CASSPQTGLWDTQYF	TGTGCCAGCAGCCCACAGACAGGGCTTTGGGATACGCAGTATTTT
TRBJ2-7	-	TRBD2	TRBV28	CATGGGDWEQYF	TGTGCCACCGGCGGGGGGGACTGGGAGCAGTACTTC
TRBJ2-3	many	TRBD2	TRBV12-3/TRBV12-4	CASNRPGLAGVGDTQYF	TGTGCCAGCAACCGCCCGGGACTAGCGGGAGTTGGGGATACGCAGTATTTT
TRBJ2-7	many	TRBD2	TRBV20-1	CSASLTSGGDEQYF	TGCAGTGCTAGCTTAACTAGCGGGGGAGACGAGCAGTACTTC
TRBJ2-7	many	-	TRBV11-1	CASSSGPQGHEQYF	TGTGCCAGCAGCTCAGGACCCCAGGGCCACGAGCAGTACTTC
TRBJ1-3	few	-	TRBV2	CASRTASGNTIYF	TGTGCCAGCCGGACAGCCTCTGGAAACACCATATATTTT
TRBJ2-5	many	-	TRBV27	CASSLFMMGETQYF	TGTGCCAGCAGTTTATTCATGATGGGAGAGACCCAGTACTTC
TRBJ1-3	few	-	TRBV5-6	CASSLPGGYTIYF	TGTGCCAGCAGCTTACCGGGGGGGTACACCATATATTTT
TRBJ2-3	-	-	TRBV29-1	CSVSGAQNLVSTDTQYF	TGCAGCGTTTCCGGGGCCCAGAATCTTGTTAGCACAGATACGCAGTATTTT
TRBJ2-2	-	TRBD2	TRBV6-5	CASSYSSAGANTGELFF	TGTGCCAGCAGTTACTCTTCGGCGGGGGCGAACACCGGGGAGCTGTTTTTT
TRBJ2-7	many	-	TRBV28	CASSSRGEQYF	TGTGCCAGCAGTTCCCGGGGCGAGCAGTACTTC
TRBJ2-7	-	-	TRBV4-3	CASSQDWGGGGRGEQYF	TGCGCCAGCAGCCAAGATTGGGGTGGTGGGGGTCGAGGCGAGCAGTACTTC
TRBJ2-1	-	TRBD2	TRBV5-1	CANSSTLAGGSNEQFF	TGCGCCAACAGCTCCACTCTAGCGGGAGGCTCCAATGAGCAGTTCTTC
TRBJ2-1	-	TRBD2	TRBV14	CASSLWEGSGYNEQFF	TGTGCCAGCAGCCTATGGGAGGGTTCCGGCTACAATGAGCAGTTCTTC
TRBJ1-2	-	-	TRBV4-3	CASSQAGALKGYTF	TGCGCCAGCAGCCAAGCGGGAGCTCTAAAGGGCTACACCTTC
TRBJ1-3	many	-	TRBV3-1	CASSYKGAGNTIYF	TGTGCCAGCAGTTACAAGGGGGCTGGAAACACCATATATTTT
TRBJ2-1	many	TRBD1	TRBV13	CASSLDGQGYNEQFF	TGTGCCAGCAGCTTAGATGGACAGGGGTACAATGAGCAGTTCTTC
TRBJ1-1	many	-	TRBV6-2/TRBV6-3	CASRSARDTMFTEAFF	TGTGCCAGCAGATCCGCCCGGGACACCATGTTCACTGAAGCTTTCTTT
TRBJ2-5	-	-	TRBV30	CAWSAWDVGETQYF	TGTGCCTGGAGTGCATGGGACGTTGGGGAGACCCAGTACTTC
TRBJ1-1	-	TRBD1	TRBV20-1	CSAQSPDRVTEAFF	TGCAGTGCCCAGTCCCCGGACAGGGTGACTGAAGCTTTCTTT
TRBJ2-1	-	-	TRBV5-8	CASSKSDGSSYNEQFF	TGTGCCAGCAGCAAGAGCGACGGGAGCTCCTACAATGAGCAGTTCTTC
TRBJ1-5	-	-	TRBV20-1	CSARDSLSNQPQHF	TGCAGTGCTAGAGACAGCCTGAGCAATCAGCCCCAGCATTTT
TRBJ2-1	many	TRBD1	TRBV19	CASISGQGRGNEQFF	TGTGCCAGTATCTCGGGACAGGGACGAGGAAATGAGCAGTTCTTC
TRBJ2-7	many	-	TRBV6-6	CASSYGGQNYEQYF	TGTGCCAGCAGTTACGGGGGTCAGAACTACGAGCAGTACTTC
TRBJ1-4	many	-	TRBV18	CASSPGAISEKLFF	TGTGCCAGCTCACCAGGGGCGATTAGTGAAAAACTGTTTTTT
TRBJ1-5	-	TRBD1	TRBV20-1	CSANRQGASLGQPRHF	TGCAGTGCGAACCGACAGGGGGCGTCCCTTGGTCAGCCCCGGCATTTT
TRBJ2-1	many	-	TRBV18	CASSVAGPDEQFF	TGTGCCAGCTCAGTAGCAGGGCCGGATGAGCAGTTCTTC
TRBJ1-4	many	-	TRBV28	CASRGGVNEKLFF	TGTGCCAGCAGGGGTGGGGTTAACGAAAAACTGTTTTTT
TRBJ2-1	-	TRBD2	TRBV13	CASSLAGEVDEQFF	TGTGCCAGCAGCCTAGCGGGAGAGGTGGATGAGCAGTTCTTC
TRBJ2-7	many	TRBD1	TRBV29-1	CSAGTGRNYEQYF	TGCAGCGCCGGGACAGGGCGGAACTACGAGCAGTACTTC
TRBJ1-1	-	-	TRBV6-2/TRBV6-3	CASSPRDGYTEAFF	TGTGCCAGCAGTCCAAGGGACGGTTACACTGAAGCTTTCTTT
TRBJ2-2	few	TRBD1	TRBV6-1	CASSADRGSTGELFF	TGTGCCAGCAGTGCAGACAGGGGAAGCACCGGGGAGCTGTTTTTT
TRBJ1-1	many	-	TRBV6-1	CASSSVAGNTEAFF	TGTGCCAGCAGTTCGGTGGCAGGGAACACTGAAGCTTTCTTT
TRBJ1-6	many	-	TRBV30	CAWTASNPYNSPLHF	TGTGCCTGGACCGCGTCAAACCCTTATAATTCACCCCTCCACTTT
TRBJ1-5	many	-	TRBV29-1	CSVTFNSNQPQHF	TGCAGCGTGACCTTCAATAGCAATCAGCCCCAGCATTTT
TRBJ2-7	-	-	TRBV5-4	CASSLVSIQEPYEQYF	TGTGCCAGCAGCTTGGTTAGCATCCAGGAGCCCTACGAGCAGTACTTC
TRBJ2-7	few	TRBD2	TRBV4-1	CASHGTSAYEQYF	TGCGCCAGCCATGGGACTAGCGCCTACGAGCAGTACTTC
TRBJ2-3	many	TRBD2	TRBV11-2	CASSPREGTQYF	TGTGCCAGCAGCCCCCGGGAGGGTACGCAGTATTTT
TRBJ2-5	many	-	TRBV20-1	CSARDQETQYF	TGCAGTGCTAGAGATCAAGAGACCCAGTACTTC
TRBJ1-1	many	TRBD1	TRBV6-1	CASSRPGGTEAFF	TGTGCCAGCAGTAGACCAGGGGGCACTGAAGCTTTCTTT
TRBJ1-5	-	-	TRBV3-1	CASSRTPNQPQHF	TGTGCCAGCAGCCGAACACCCAATCAGCCCCAGCATTTT
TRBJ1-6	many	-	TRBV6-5	CASSYSPSNNSPLHF	TGTGCCAGCAGTTACAGTCCCTCCAACAATTCACCCCTCCACTTT
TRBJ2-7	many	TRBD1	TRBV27	CASSSGQGALYEQYF	TGTGCCAGCAGCTCGGGACAGGGGGCTCTTTACGAGCAGTACTTC
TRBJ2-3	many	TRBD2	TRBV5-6	CASSPMTSGRADTQYF	TGTGCCAGCAGCCCCATGACTAGCGGGAGGGCCGATACGCAGTATTTT
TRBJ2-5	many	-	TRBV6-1	CASNQVLGSEETQYF	TGTGCCAGCAACCAAGTATTAGGGTCAGAGGAGACCCAGTACTTC